This TCR beta chain was recorded in a study of cytomegalovirus exposure and HLA in healthy donors. CDR1 GTSNPN and CDR2 SVGIG come from the germline V gene (reference sequence). V lost 1 base to trimming and J lost 7 bases, with 19 bases between them. This CDR3 contains 16 residues. 60 Vbeta and 13 Jbeta primers were used in PCR. Clones were read by immunoSEQ multiplex PCR, and TCRdb kept only the in-frame ones, dropping some. The sample has about 200,000 clones; about 72% are singletons. The sequenced sample consisted of PBMCs. The sequence came from a male donor in good health and CMV-seronegative. The gene calls are TRBV30 and TRBJ2-2, with D possibly TRBD2 on 5 matching bases. CDR3 amino acids: CAWSAPKGVGIGELFF. Here the CDR3 DNA reads TGTGCCTGGAGTGCCCCGAAGGGAGTTGGAATCGGGGAGCTGTTTTTT.